The sequence of this TCR beta chain was determined in a study of blood T cell repertoires in COVID-19. Study-wide context: The United States, Italy and Spain were the sources of the acute and convalescent COVID-19 samples. The cDNA or gDNA used as material had been derived from T cells, B-cell-depleted T cells, or PBMCs.

The cohort comprised adults aged about 18 to 100 years residing in 20 to 30 US areas. Cohort placement rested on clinical history that participants reported themselves. Germline V CDR1 and CDR2: SGHDN, FVKESK. This CDR3 spans 11 amino acids. Deletions cut 1 base from V and 7 bases from J, with 4 bases between. This clone was seen just once. The assay was immunoSEQ multiplex PCR, and TCRdb's table has in-frame clones only and misses some. The table has hundreds of thousands of clones, 75% to 90% seen once; the top ten hold around 2%. The sequenced sample consisted of PBMCs or T cells enriched from blood (not recorded which). The clonotype was recovered from a woman younger than 35 who had recovered from COVID-19. The genes are TRBV14 and TRBJ1-2; no clear D gene. The CDR3 reads CASSQGGGYTF. The CDR3 nucleotides are TGTGCCAGCAGCCAAGGCGGTGGCTACACCTTC.